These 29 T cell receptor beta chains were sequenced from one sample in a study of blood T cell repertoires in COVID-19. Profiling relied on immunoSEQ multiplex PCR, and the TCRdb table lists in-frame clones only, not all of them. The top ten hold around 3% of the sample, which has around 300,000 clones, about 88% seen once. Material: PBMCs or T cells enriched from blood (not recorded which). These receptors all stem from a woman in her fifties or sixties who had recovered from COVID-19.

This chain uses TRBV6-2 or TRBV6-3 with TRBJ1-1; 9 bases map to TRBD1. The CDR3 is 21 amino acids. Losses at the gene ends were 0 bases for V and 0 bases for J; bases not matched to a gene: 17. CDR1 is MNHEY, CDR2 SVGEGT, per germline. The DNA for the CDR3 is TGTGCCAGCAGTTACTCGTCACGTCCTTCAGGGGACAGGGTAATGAACACTGAAGCTTTCTTT. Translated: CASSYSSRPSGDRVMNTEAFF.

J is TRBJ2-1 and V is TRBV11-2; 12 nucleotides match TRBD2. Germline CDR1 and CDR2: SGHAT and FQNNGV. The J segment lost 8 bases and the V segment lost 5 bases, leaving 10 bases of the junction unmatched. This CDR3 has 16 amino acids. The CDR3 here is CASSPRLAGVVDEQFF. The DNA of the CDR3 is TGTGCCAGCAGCCCCCGACTAGCGGGAGTGGTGGATGAGCAGTTCTTC. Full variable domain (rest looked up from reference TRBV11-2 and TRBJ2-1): EAGVAQSPRYKIIEKRQSVAFWCNPISGHATLYWYQQILGQGPKLLIQFQNNGVVDDSQLPKDRFSAERLKGVDSTLKIQPAKLEDSAVYLCASSPRLAGVVDEQFFGPGTRLTVL.

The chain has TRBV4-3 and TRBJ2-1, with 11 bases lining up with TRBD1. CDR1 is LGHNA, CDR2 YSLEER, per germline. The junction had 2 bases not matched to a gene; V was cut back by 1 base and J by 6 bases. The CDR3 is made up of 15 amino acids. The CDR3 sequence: CASSQAGTGGNEQFF. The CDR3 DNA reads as TGCGCCAGCAGCCAAGCTGGGACAGGGGGCAATGAGCAGTTCTTC.

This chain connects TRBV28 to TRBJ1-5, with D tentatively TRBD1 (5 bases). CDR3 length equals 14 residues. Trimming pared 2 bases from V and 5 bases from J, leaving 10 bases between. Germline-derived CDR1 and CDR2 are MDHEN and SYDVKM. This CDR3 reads CASSLGAVHQPQHF. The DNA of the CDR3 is TGTGCCAGCAGTTTAGGGGCAGTTCATCAGCCCCAGCATTTT.

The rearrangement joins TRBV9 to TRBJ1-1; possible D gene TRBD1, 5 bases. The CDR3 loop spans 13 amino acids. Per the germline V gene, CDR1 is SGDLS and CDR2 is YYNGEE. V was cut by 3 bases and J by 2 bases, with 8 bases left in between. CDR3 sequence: CASSEDSNTEAFF. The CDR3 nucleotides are TGTGCCAGCAGCGAAGACAGCAACACTGAAGCTTTCTTT.

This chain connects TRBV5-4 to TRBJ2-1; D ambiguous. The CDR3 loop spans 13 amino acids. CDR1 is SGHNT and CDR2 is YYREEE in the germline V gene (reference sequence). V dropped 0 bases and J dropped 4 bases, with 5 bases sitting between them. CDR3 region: CASSLGLYNEQFF. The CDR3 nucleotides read TGTGCCAGCAGCTTGGGACTGTACAATGAGCAGTTCTTC.

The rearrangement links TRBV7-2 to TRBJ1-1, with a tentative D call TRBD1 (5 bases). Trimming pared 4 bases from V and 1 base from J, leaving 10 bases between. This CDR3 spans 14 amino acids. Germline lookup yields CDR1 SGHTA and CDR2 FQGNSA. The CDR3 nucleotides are TGTGCCAGCAGCTACAGCGACAGGAACACTGAAGCTTTCTTT. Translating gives CASSYSDRNTEAFF. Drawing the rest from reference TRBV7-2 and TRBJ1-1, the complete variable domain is GAGVSQSPSNKVTEKGKDVELRCDPISGHTALYWYRQSLGQGLEFLIYFQGNSAPDKSGLPSDRFSAERTGGSVSTLTIQRTQQEDSAVYLCASSYSDRNTEAFFGQGTRLTVV.

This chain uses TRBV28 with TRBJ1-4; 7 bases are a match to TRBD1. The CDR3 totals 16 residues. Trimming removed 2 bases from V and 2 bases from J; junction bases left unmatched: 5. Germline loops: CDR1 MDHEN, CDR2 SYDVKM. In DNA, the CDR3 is TGTGCCAGCAGTTTAGACAGGGTGTCGACTAATGAAAAACTGTTTTTT. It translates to CASSLDRVSTNEKLFF.

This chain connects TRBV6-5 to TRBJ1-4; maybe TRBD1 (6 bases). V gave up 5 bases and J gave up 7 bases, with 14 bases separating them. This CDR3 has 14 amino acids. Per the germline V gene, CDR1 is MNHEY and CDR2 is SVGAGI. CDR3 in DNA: TGTGCCAGCAGTAGGGACACGGGGCTTGAAAAACTGTTTTTT. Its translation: CASSRDTGLEKLFF.

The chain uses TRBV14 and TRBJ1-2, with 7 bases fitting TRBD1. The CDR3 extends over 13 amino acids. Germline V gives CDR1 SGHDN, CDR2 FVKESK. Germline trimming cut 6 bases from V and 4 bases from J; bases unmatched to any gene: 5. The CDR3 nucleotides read TGTGCCAGCAGGATCTCAGGGGGCTATGGCTACACCTTC. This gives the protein CASRISGGYGYTF.

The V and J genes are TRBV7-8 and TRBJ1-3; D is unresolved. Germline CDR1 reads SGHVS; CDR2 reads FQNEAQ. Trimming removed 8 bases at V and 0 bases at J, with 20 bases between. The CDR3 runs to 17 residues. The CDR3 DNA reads TGTGCCAGCCAAGCCCGGAGCGGAGCAGACTCTGGAAACACCATATATTTT. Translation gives CASQARSGADSGNTIYF.

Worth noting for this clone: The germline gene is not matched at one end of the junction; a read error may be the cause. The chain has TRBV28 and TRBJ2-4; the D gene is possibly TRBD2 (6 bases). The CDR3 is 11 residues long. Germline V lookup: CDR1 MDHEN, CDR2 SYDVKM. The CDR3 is CASSSGGAVDF. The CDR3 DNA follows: TGTGCCAGCAGTTCCGGAGGGGCAGTGGACTTC.

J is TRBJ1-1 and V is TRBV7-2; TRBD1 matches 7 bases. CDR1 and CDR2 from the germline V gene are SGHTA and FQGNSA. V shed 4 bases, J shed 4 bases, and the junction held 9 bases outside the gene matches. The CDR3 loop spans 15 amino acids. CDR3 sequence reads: CASSSQQGKSTEAFF. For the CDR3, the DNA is TGTGCCAGCAGCTCCCAACAGGGGAAGAGCACTGAAGCTTTCTTT.

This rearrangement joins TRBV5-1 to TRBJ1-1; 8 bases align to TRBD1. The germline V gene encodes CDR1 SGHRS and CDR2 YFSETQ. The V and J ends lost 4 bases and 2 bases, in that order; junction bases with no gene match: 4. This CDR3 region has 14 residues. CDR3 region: CASSGGTGNTEAFF. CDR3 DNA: TGCGCCAGCAGCGGTGGGACAGGCAACACTGAAGCTTTCTTT.

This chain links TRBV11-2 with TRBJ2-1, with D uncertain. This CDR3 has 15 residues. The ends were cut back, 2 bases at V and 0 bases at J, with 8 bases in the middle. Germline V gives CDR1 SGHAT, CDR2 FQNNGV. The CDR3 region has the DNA TGTGCCAGCAGCTTATTGCGCGGCTCCTACAATGAGCAGTTCTTC. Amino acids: CASSLLRGSYNEQFF.

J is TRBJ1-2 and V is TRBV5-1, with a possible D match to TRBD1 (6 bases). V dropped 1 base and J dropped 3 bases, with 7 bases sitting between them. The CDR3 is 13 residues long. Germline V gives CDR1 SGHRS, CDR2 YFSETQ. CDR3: CASSLTGYYGYTF. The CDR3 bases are TGCGCCAGCAGCTTGACAGGGTACTATGGCTACACCTTC.

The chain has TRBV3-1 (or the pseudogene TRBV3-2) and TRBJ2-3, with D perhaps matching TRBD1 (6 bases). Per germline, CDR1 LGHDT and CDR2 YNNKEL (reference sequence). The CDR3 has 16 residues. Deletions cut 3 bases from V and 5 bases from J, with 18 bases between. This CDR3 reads CASSHYRDTNRDTQYF. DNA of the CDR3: TGTGCCAGCAGCCATTACCGGGACACAAATCGAGATACGCAGTATTTT.

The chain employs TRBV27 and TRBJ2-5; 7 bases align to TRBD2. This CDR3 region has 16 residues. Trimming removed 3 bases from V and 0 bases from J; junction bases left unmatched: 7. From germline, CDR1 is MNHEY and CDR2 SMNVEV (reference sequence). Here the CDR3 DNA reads TGTGCCAGCAGTTTTGGGGTAGCGGGCCACCAAGAGACCCAGTACTTC. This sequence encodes CASSFGVAGHQETQYF.

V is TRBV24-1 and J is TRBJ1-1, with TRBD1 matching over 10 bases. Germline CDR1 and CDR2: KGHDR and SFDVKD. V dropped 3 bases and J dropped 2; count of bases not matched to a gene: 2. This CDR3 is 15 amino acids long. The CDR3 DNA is TGTGCCACCAGTGATGGGGACAGGGGCAACACTGAAGCTTTCTTT. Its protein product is CATSDGDRGNTEAFF.

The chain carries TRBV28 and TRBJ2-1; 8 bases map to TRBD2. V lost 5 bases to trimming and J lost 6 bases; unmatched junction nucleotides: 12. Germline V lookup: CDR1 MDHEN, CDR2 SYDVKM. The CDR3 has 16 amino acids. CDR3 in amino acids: CASSGGGSGKVNEQFF. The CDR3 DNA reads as TGTGCCAGCAGTGGGGGGGGTAGCGGGAAAGTCAATGAGCAGTTCTTC.

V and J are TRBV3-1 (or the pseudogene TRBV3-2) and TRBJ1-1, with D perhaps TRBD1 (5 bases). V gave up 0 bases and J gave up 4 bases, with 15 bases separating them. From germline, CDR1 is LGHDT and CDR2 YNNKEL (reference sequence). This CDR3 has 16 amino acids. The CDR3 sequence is CASSQDPAGRGTEAFF. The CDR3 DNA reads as TGTGCCAGCAGCCAAGATCCGGCAGGGCGGGGCACTGAAGCTTTCTTT.

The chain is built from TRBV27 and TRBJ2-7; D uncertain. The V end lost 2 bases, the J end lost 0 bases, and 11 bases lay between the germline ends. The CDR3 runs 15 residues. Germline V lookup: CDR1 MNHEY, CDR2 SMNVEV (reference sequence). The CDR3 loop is CASSLGFSSSYEQYF. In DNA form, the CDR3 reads TGTGCCAGCAGTTTAGGTTTTTCCAGCTCCTACGAGCAGTACTTC.

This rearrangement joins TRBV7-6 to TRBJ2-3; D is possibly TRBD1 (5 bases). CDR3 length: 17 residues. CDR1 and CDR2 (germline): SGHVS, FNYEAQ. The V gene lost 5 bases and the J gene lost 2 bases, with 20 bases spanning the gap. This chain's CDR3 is CASSPRPRGPYTDTQYF. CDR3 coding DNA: TGTGCCAGCAGCCCCCGACCTAGGGGTCCCTACACAGATACGCAGTATTTT.

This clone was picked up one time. The CDR3 region is CASSSGQALNTEAFF. CDR3 nucleotides: TGCGCCAGCAGCTCCGGACAGGCCTTGAACACTGAAGCTTTCTTT. The genes are TRBV5-1 and TRBJ1-1, with 7 bases aligning to TRBD1. CDR3 size: 15 residues. Germline assignment: CDR1 SGHRS and CDR2 YFSETQ. V lost 3 bases to trimming and J lost 0 bases; unmatched junction nucleotides: 5.

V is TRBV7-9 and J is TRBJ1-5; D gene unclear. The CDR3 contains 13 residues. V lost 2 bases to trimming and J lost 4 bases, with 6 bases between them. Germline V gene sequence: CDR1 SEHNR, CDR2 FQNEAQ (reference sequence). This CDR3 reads CASSLSRNQPQHF. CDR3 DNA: TGTGCCAGCAGCTTATCACGGAATCAGCCCCAGCATTTT. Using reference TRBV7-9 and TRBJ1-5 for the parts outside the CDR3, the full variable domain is DTGVSQNPRHKITKRGQNVTFRCDPISEHNRLYWYRQTLGQGPEFLTYFQNEAQLEKSRLLSDRFSAERPKGSFSTLEIQRTEQGDSAMYLCASSLSRNQPQHFGDGTRLSIL.

The CDR3 DNA follows: TGCAGTGCTATTGACCAGGGTACCTATGGCTACACCTTC. Its protein product is CSAIDQGTYGYTF. The chain couples TRBV20-1 to TRBJ1-2, with D perhaps matching TRBD1 (5 bases). Germline V CDR1 and CDR2: DFQATT, SNEGSKA (reference sequence). V gave up 4 bases and J gave up 4 bases, with 13 bases separating them. This CDR3 contains 13 residues.

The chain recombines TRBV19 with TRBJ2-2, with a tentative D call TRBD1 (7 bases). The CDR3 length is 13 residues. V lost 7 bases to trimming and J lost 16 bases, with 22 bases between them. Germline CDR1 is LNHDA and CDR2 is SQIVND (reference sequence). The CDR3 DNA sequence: TGTGCCAGTACCCCAACACGGAGGGGGCAAGAGTTTTTT. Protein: CASTPTRRGQEFF.

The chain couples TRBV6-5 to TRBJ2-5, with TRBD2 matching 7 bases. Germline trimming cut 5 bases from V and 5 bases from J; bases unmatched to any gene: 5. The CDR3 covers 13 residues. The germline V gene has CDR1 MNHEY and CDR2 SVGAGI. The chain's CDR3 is CASSSGVGETQYF. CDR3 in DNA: TGTGCCAGCAGTAGCGGGGTAGGGGAGACCCAGTACTTC.

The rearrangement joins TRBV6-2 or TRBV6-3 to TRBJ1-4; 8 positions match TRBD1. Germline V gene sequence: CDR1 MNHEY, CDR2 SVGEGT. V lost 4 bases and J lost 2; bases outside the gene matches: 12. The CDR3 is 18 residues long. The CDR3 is CASSSRQGFPHTNEKLFF. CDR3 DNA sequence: TGTGCCAGCAGTTCGCGACAGGGGTTTCCACATACTAATGAAAAACTGTTTTTT.